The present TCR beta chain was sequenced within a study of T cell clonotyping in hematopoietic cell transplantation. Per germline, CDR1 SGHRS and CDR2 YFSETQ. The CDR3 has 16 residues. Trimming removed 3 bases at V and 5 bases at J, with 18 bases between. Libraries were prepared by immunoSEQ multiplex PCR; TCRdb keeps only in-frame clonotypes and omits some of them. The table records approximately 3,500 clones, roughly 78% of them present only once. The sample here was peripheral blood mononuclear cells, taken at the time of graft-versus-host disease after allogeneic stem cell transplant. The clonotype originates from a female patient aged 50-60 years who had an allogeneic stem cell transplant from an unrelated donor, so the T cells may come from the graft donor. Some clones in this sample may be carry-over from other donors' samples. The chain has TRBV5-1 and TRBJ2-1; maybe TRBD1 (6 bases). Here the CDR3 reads CASSSDQGLVNNEQFF. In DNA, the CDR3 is TGCGCCAGCAGCTCCGACCAGGGGCTAGTCAACAATGAGCAGTTCTTC.